This T cell receptor beta chain was captured by sequencing in a study of post-analysis software for immune sequencing data. Study background: Clinical courses comprised relapsing-remitting, secondary progressive and progressive-relapsing multiple sclerosis. Study-wide results and limits: Patients had higher frequencies than controls of about 5 TRBV segments, including TRBV5-6, TRBV5-1 and TRBV20-1.

In the case of this clonotype: Its antigen remains unknown.

The library was made from cDNA and included unique molecular identifiers. One entry per CDR3 protein results from TCRdb running MiXCR on the PCR reads. The data contain around 700,000 distinct CDR3 sequences, 59% of them singletons. Looked up from germline, CDR1 is MNHNY and CDR2 is SVGAGI (reference sequence). The CDR3 has 14 residues. V was shortened by 2 bases and J by 6 bases, with 11 bases between the two germline ends. This receptor was taken from a girl aged 2 to 9 with multiple sclerosis. Material: blood. This chain joins TRBV6-6 and TRBJ1-5; D is unclear. CDR3 nucleotide sequence: TGTGCCAGCAGTTACGGGGATTACGGTCAGCCCCAGCATTTT. This sequence encodes CASSYGDYGQPQHF.